This T cell receptor (beta chain) was sequenced during a study of T cells in localized non-small cell lung cancer. Clones were sequenced by immunoSEQ multiplex PCR, and TCRdb holds only the in-frame ones, with some missing. The sample holds 28,000 or so clones, over 75% seen once. As for this clone: Its antigen is currently unknown.

General study findings and limits: Clonality peaked in uninvolved adjacent lung rather than tumor.

This CDR3 spans 15 amino acids. The V gene end was trimmed by 4 bases and the J gene end by 3 bases; junction bases not matched to a gene: 7. Germline V gives CDR1 SGHRS, CDR2 YFSETQ. Sequences were derived from peripheral blood, sampled before any cancer treatment. The TCR originated in a man between 35 and 75 years old with stage III squamous cell lung carcinoma. V usage is TRBV5-1 and J usage is TRBJ1-5; TRBD1 agrees at 7 bases. CDR3 sequence: CASSPTGNYNQPQHF. The CDR3 DNA follows: TGCGCCAGCAGCCCGACAGGGAATTACAATCAGCCCCAGCATTTT.